The TCR beta chain described here comes from a study of shared clonotypes between healthy human individuals. The V end lost 2 bases, the J end lost 2 bases, and 9 bases lay between the germline ends. The length of the CDR3 is 15 residues. The data were produced by immunoSEQ multiplex PCR, yet TCRdb's version contains in-frame clones alone and is incomplete. Of 2.3 million or so clones listed, 85% to 95% are singletons. Notes on this clone: What it recognizes is unknown. Just one base apart from a much larger clone, this may be a read error.

Findings of the study overall: The researchers took only blood, and tissue repertoires probably look different.

Sequenced: naive CD4+ T cells from PBMCs. The sample's subset: CD45RA+ positively selected. The sequence was obtained from a man aged 18 to 29 in good health. Some clones in this sample may be carry-over from other donors' samples. The chain uses TRBV6-7 and TRBJ1-4; tentative D call: TRBD1 (6 bases). TRBV6-7 is filed as an ORF, its function uncertain. This CDR3 is CASSYGGATNEKLFF. In DNA form, the CDR3 reads TGTGCCAGCAGTTACGGGGGGGCTACTAATGAAAAACTGTTTTTT.